This TCR beta chain was captured by sequencing in a study of blood T cells in healthy people across ages. Study-wide background: About one barcoded TCR beta cDNA was captured per two T cells.

Ranging in age from roughly 6 to 90, the donors were healthy Caucasian individuals from Russia. Staff drew about 10 milliliters of peripheral blood from each donor. Study-level findings and limits: Nothing was known about donor CMV status, and this possibly confounded expanded clonotype changes.

The second PCR ran about 6 to 12 cycles with a sample-barcoded 5' primer and J-beta primers. Via MiXCR, TCRdb re-called the 5' RACE reads, giving one row per CDR3 protein. The sample holds 1.2 million to 1.5 million distinct CDR3 sequences, about 43% seen once. As for this clonotype: Its antigen is as yet unknown.

The sequencing sample was made of blood. This TCR was recovered from a woman between 18 and 29 years old in good health.

CDR3 region: CATRDSGTDTQYF. In DNA form, the CDR3 reads TGTGCCACTCGGGACAGCGGAACAGATACGCAGTATTTT. V and J are TRBV6-2 or TRBV6-3 and TRBJ2-3; TRBD1 matches 7 bases. The V gene's germline CDR1 is MNHEY and CDR2 SVGEGT. The V gene end was trimmed by 10 bases and the J gene end by 3 bases; junction bases not matched to a gene: 7. CDR3 length: 13 residues.